This record concerns one TCR beta chain sequence. Study processing details: Cell counts per sample came from amplifying reference gene primers. TCRdb's copy holds only in-frame clones and misses some; the assay was immunoSEQ multiplex PCR. V and J calls and clone size are given by that table; D and trimming were obtained from the DNA. Counted here are roughly 150,000 clones, around four fifths occurring once; the ten biggest clones make up around 8.4%. Seattle patients were enrolled while actively infected and followed longitudinally. These data are taken from a study of blood T cell repertoires in COVID-19. Across the whole study: In each case, the material was cDNA or gDNA derived from T cells, B-cell-depleted T cells, or PBMCs.

The germline V gene encodes CDR1 LNHNV and CDR2 YYDKDF (reference sequence). J gave up 15 bases and V 3 bases, and 15 bases lay outside the gene matches. This CDR3 region has 15 residues. What was sequenced was peripheral blood. The chain combines TRBV15 with TRBJ2-2, with TRBD1 identical over 8 bases. This receptor was identified in a woman of 80 years or more with COVID-19, enrolled during active disease. As DNA, the CDR3 is TGTGCCACCAGCAGGGCTGGACAGGGTCTGGGTGTGTTGTTTTTT. Protein product: CATSRAGQGLGVLFF.